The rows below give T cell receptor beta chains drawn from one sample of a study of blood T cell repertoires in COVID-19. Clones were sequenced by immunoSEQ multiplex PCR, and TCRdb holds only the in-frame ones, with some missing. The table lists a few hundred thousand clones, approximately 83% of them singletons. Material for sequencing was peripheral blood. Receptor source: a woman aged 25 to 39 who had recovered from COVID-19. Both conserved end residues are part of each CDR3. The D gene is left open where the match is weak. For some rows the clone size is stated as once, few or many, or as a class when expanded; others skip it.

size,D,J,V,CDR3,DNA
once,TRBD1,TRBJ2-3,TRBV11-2,CASSRTGFTDTQYF,TGTGCCAGCAGCCGGACAGGGTTCACAGATACGCAGTATTTT
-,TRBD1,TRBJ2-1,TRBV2,CASRNVDRDRNEQFF,TGTGCCAGCAGGAATGTGGACAGGGATAGGAATGAGCAGTTCTTC
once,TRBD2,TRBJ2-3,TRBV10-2,CASSESLAGGTQYF,TGCGCCAGCAGTGAGTCCCTAGCGGGAGGCACGCAGTATTTT
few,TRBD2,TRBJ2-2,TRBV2,CASAERGTGELFF,TGTGCCAGCGCAGAGCGGGGGACCGGGGAGCTGTTTTTT
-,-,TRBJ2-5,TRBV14,CASSQDRGLRAGKLEMTQETQYF,TGTGCCAGCAGCCAAGATAGAGGCCTTAGAGCCGGAAAACTGGAGATGACCCAAGAGACCCAGTACTTC
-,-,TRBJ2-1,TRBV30,CAWSVNSNEQFF,TGTGCCTGGAGTGTAAATTCGAATGAGCAGTTCTTC
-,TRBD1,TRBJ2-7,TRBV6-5,CASSLRDRGFSEQYF,TGTGCCAGCAGTTTGAGGGACAGGGGTTTTTCCGAGCAGTACTTC
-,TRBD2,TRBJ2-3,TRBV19,CASSRETSGGASGTDTQYF,TGTGCCAGTAGTCGGGAGACTAGCGGGGGGGCCTCTGGCACAGATACGCAGTATTTT
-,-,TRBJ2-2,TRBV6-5,CASRSTGGAGELFF,TGTGCCAGCCGATCAACAGGGGGGGCCGGGGAGCTGTTTTTT
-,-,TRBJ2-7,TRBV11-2,CASSLASGYYEQYF,TGTGCCAGCAGCTTAGCCAGCGGCTACTACGAGCAGTACTTC
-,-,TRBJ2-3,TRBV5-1,CASSLESGHTDTQYF,TGCGCCAGCAGCCTTGAAAGCGGGCACACAGATACGCAGTATTTT
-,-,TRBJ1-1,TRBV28,CATARHNSFTEAFF,TGTGCCACCGCAAGGCACAACAGCTTTACTGAAGCTTTCTTT
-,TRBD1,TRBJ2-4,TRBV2,CASSEGQGAYNIQYF,TGTGCCAGCAGCGAAGGACAGGGGGCTTATAACATTCAGTACTTC
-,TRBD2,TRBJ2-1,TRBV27,CASSFSGRANEQFF,TGTGCCAGCAGTTTTAGCGGGAGGGCTAATGAGCAGTTCTTC
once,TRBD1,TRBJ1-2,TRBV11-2,CASSPDRVGGYTF,TGTGCCAGCAGCCCCGACAGGGTGGGCGGCTACACCTTC
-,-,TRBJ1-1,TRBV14,CASSQIASHAEAFF,TGTGCCAGCAGCCAGATAGCGTCGCACGCTGAAGCTTTCTTT
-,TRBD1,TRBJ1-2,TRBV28,CASRRQGAHYGYTF,TGTGCCAGCAGGAGACAGGGGGCTCACTATGGCTACACCTTC
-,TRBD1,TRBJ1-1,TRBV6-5,CASSLRQGSTEAFF,TGTGCCAGCAGCCTGAGACAGGGAAGCACTGAAGCTTTCTTT
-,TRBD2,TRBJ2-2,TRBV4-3,CASSLGLAENTGELFF,TGCGCCAGCAGCCTCGGACTAGCGGAGAACACCGGGGAGCTGTTTTTT
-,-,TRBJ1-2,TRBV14,CASSQFRDKAYGYTF,TGTGCCAGCAGCCAATTTAGGGACAAAGCTTATGGCTACACCTTC
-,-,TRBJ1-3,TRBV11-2,CASSLGPLDTIYF,TGTGCCAGCAGCTTAGGCCCTCTAGACACCATATATTTT
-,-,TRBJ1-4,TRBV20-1,CSASFVRGNEKLFF,TGCAGTGCTAGTTTCGTCAGGGGTAATGAAAAACTGTTTTTT
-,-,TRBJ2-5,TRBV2,CASSPSLQETQYF,TGTGCCAGCAGCCCGAGTCTTCAAGAGACCCAGTACTTC
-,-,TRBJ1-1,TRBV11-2,CASSFSDFTEAFF,TGTGCCAGCAGCTTTTCAGATTTCACTGAAGCTTTCTTT
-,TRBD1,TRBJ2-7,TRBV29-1,CSVEGQGGYEQYF,TGCAGCGTTGAAGGACAGGGGGGGTACGAGCAGTACTTC
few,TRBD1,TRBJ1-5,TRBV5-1,CASSAGTGDQPQHF,TGCGCCAGCAGCGCAGGGACAGGGGATCAGCCCCAGCATTTT
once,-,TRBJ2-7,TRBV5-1,CASSLSSGLNEQYF,TGCGCCAGCAGCTTGAGTTCAGGTCTGAACGAGCAGTACTTC
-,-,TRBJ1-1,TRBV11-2,CASSLVAGNTEAFF,TGTGCCAGCAGCTTAGTCGCGGGGAACACTGAAGCTTTCTTT
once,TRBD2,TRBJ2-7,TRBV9,CASSARPLAGGREQYF,TGTGCCAGCAGCGCCCGACCACTAGCGGGAGGGCGAGAGCAGTACTTC
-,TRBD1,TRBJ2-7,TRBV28,CASATGTGVSEQYF,TGTGCCAGCGCGACCGGGACAGGGGTGAGCGAGCAGTACTTC
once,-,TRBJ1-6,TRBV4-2,CASSQDYSPLHF,TGTGCCAGCAGCCAAGACTATTCACCCCTCCACTTT
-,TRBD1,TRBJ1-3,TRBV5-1,CASSLRTGEGNTIYF,TGCGCCAGCAGCCTTCGGACAGGGGAAGGAAACACCATATATTTT
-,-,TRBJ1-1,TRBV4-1,CASSQGQVNTEAFF,TGCGCCAGCAGCCAAGGTCAGGTGAACACTGAAGCTTTCTTT
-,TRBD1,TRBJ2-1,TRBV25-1,CASSGDRPGSYNEQFF,TGTGCCAGCAGCGGGGACAGGCCCGGCTCCTACAATGAGCAGTTCTTC
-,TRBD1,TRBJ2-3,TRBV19,CASRDRGLDTQYF,TGTGCCAGTAGGGACAGGGGGCTTGATACGCAGTATTTT
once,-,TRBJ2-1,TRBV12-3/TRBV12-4,CASSFLGGEQFF,TGTGCCAGCAGTTTCCTAGGGGGTGAGCAGTTCTTC
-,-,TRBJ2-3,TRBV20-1,CSASFLNPRDTQYF,TGCAGTGCTAGTTTTCTTAATCCTAGGGATACGCAGTATTTT
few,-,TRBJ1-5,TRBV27,CASSFTNQPQHF,TGTGCCAGCAGTTTTACAAATCAGCCCCAGCATTTT
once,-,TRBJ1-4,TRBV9,CASSAAQSPGGLFF,TGTGCCAGCAGCGCCGCCCAATCCCCCGGGGGACTGTTTTTT
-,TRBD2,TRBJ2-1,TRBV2,CASSGDSGGPYNEQFF,TGTGCCAGCAGTGGGGATAGCGGGGGGCCCTACAATGAGCAGTTCTTC
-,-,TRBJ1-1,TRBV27,CASSFKPAGTEAFF,TGTGCCAGCAGTTTCAAACCGGCGGGCACTGAAGCTTTCTTT
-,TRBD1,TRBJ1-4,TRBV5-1,CASSLETGEVKLFF,TGCGCCAGCAGCTTGGAGACAGGGGAGGTAAAACTGTTTTTT
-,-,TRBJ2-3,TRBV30,CAWSGLGSSDTQYF,TGTGCCTGGAGTGGACTAGGGAGCTCCGATACGCAGTATTTT
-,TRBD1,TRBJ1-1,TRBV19,CASTETGLGVAEAFF,TGTGCCAGTACCGAGACAGGGCTTGGGGTCGCTGAAGCTTTCTTT
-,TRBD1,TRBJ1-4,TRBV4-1,CASSPRTGENEKLFF,TGCGCCAGCAGCCCAAGGACAGGGGAAAATGAAAAACTGTTTTTT
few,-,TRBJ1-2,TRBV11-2,CASSSAFRDSNLYGYTF,TGTGCCAGCAGCTCTGCTTTCCGGGACTCCAACCTCTATGGCTACACCTTC
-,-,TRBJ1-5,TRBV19,CASKVAQGRYSNQPQHF,TGTGCCAGTAAAGTGGCGCAGGGGAGATATAGCAATCAGCCCCAGCATTTT
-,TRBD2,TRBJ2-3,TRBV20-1,CSASSGRGTDTQYF,TGCAGTGCTAGTAGCGGGAGGGGCACAGATACGCAGTATTTT
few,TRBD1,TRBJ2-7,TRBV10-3,CAISVLTGPYEQYF,TGTGCCATCAGTGTGTTGACAGGGCCCTACGAGCAGTACTTC
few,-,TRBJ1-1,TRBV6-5,CASSYSQNTEAFF,TGTGCCAGCAGTTACTCACAGAACACTGAAGCTTTCTTT